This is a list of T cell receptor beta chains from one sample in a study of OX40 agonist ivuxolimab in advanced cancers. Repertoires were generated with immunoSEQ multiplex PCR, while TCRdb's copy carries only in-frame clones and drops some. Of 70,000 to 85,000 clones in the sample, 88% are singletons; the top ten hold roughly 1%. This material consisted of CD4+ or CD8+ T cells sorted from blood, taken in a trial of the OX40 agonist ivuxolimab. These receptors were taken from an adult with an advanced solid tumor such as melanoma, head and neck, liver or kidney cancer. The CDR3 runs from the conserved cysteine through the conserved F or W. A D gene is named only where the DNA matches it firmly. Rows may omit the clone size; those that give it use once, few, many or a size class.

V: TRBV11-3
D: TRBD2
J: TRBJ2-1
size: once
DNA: TGTGCCAGCAGCTTAGGACGGAAGACTAGCGGGAGTTACAATGAGCAGTTCTTC
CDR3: CASSLGRKTSGSYNEQFF

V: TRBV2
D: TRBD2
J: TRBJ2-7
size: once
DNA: TGTGCCAGCCGGCCTGGTGAAGGGACTAGCGAGCAGTACTTC
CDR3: CASRPGEGTSEQYF

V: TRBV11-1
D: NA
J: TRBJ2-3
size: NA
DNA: TGTGCCAGCAGTTTAGCCGGAGGGTCAGATACGCAGTATTTT
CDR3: CASSLAGGSDTQYF

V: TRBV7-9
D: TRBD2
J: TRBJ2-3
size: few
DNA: TGTGCCAGCAGCTTCGGGACTAGCAAACGCACAGATACGCAGTATTTT
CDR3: CASSFGTSKRTDTQYF

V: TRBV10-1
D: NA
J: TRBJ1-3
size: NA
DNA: TGCGCCAGCAGAACGGCCGTGGGAAACACCATATATTTT
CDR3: CASRTAVGNTIYF

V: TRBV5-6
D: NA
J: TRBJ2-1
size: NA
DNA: TGTGCCAGCAGCTTGGGGCAGGGTGTTTTTCATGAGCAGTTCTTC
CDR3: CASSLGQGVFHEQFF

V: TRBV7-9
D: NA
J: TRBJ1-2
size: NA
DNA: TGTGCCAGCAGTAACCCACGGGAGGGGCCGGGGCTGGACACCTTC
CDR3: CASSNPREGPGLDTF

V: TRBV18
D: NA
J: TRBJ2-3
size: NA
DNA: TGTGCCAGCTCACCACCGGGCCCAGATACGCAGTATTTT
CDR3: CASSPPGPDTQYF

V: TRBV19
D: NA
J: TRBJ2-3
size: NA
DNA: TGTGCCAGTAGTATTGCGGAGATCGGCACAGATACGCAGTATTTT
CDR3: CASSIAEIGTDTQYF

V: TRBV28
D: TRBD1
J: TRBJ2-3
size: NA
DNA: TGTGCCAGCAGTTCTCCTAGACAGGGGTTCGGGACAGATACGCAGTATTTT
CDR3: CASSSPRQGFGTDTQYF

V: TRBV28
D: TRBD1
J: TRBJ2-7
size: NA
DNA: TGTGCCAGCAGTTTAGTAACAGGGGGCGTCCACGAGCAGTACTTC
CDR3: CASSLVTGGVHEQYF

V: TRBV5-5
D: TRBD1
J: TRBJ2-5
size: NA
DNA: TGTGCCAGCAGCTTCACAGGGGTCCAAGAGACCCAGTACTTC
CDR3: CASSFTGVQETQYF

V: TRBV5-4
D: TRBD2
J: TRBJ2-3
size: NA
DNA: TGTGCCAGCAGCTTGGGACTAGCGGCAGCAGATACGCAGTATTTT
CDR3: CASSLGLAAADTQYF

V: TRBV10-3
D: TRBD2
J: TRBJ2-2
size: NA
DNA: TGTGCCATCAGAACCGGGACTATGAACACCGGGGAGCTGTTTTTT
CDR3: CAIRTGTMNTGELFF

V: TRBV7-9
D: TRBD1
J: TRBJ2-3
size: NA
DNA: TGTGCCAGCAGCTTATCAGACAGGGGGTCAGATACGCAGTATTTT
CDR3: CASSLSDRGSDTQYF

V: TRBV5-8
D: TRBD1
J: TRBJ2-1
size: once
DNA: TGTGCCAGCAGCTACCGGGACAGGGCTGGGAGTGAGCAGTTCTTC
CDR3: CASSYRDRAGSEQFF

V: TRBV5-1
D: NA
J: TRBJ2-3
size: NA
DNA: TGCGCCAGCAGCTTTAGCGGTTCCACAGATACGCAGTATTTT
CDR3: CASSFSGSTDTQYF

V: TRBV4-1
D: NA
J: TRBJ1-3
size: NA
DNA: TGCGCCAGCAGCCAATCGGGAGTCAATGGAAACACCATATATTTT
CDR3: CASSQSGVNGNTIYF